The next 23 T cell receptor beta chains were all read from a single sample in a study of technical replicates of blood from a few donors (dated by TCRdb to the late 2010s). Receptor amplification or capture employed the immunoSEQ multiplex PCR assay. TCRdb mirrors the immuneACCESS table, restricted to in-frame sequences. Some clones are absent from its copies; in checked studies, under half trace to an unresolved V gene, and the reason for the others is unknown. A total of approximately 99,000 clones appear in this sample, approximately 96% of them only once. Of the sample, 0.36% falls within the top ten clones. Sequences were obtained from T cells isolated from PBMCs. Receptors were obtained from a human donor in good health.

The chain is built from TRBV6-4 and TRBJ2-3; tentative D call: TRBD1 (5 bases). The CDR3 is 13 amino acids. Germline loops: CDR1 MRHNA, CDR2 SNTAGT. The ends were cut back, 5 bases at V and 2 bases at J, with 8 bases in the middle. CDR3 region: CASSSRVTDTQYF. The CDR3 DNA is TGTGCCAGCAGTAGCAGGGTCACAGATACGCAGTATTTT.

As DNA, the CDR3 is TGTGCCAGCAGCGGACTAGCGGGAAATAATGAGCAGTTCTTC. Residues: CASSGLAGNNEQFF. The V gene is TRBV6-5, the J gene TRBJ2-1, with 12 positions matching TRBD2. Unmatched junction bases numbered 4, after V lost 6 bases and J lost 7 bases. The CDR3 contains 14 residues. Germline assignment: CDR1 MNHEY and CDR2 SVGAGI.

V is TRBV4-1 and J is TRBJ2-1; possible D gene TRBD1, 6 bases. Germline CDR1 and CDR2: MGHRA and YSYEKL. The V end lost 4 bases, the J end lost 5 bases, and 6 bases lay between the germline ends. The CDR3 covers 12 residues. The CDR3 protein is CASSPGDNEQFF. Here the CDR3 DNA reads TGCGCCAGCAGCCCAGGGGACAATGAGCAGTTCTTC.

This chain uses TRBV14 with TRBJ1-2; TRBD1 might be the D (5 bases). From germline, CDR1 is SGHDN and CDR2 FVKESK. This CDR3 contains 15 residues. V was trimmed by 0 bases and J by 3 bases, leaving 11 bases between them. CDR3 residues: CASSQDTGHYYGYTF. The CDR3 DNA reads TGTGCCAGCAGCCAAGATACAGGACACTACTATGGCTACACCTTC. Looking up the rest from reference TRBV14 and TRBJ1-2 gives the full variable domain: EAGVTQFPSHSVIEKGQTVTLRCDPISGHDNLYWYRRVMGKEIKFLLHFVKESKQDESGMPNNRFLAERTGGTYSTLKVQPAELEDSGVYFCASSQDTGHYYGYTFGSGTRLTVV.

The genes are TRBV10-3 and TRBJ1-1, with 7 positions matching TRBD1. J lost 3 bases, V lost 5 bases, and 0 bases had no gene match. Germline V gene lookup returns CDR1 ENHRY and CDR2 SYGVKD. The CDR3 contains 12 residues. This chain's CDR3 is CAISTGDTEAFF. In DNA form, the CDR3 reads TGTGCCATCAGTACAGGGGACACTGAAGCTTTCTTT.

The CDR3 loop is CASSLLGTGANYGYTF. CDR3 bases: TGTGCCAGCAGTTTACTCGGGACAGGGGCTAACTATGGCTACACCTTC. J is TRBJ1-2 and V is TRBV28, with 10 bases lining up with TRBD1. Germline CDR1 reads MDHEN; CDR2 reads SYDVKM. V was pared by 2 bases and J by 0 bases, with 3 bases of the junction left unmatched. The CDR3 totals 16 residues.

This clone appeared a single time. This chain joins TRBV7-6 and TRBJ2-7, with 7 bases matching TRBD2. The J segment lost 7 bases and the V segment lost 5 bases, leaving 14 bases of the junction unmatched. CDR1 SGHVS and CDR2 FNYEAQ come from the germline V gene. CDR3 length: 15 residues. CDR3 protein: CASSPRAGALYEQYF. As DNA, the CDR3 is TGTGCCAGCAGCCCGCGGGCGGGAGCTTTATATGAGCAGTACTTC.

The rearrangement joins TRBV18 to TRBJ1-2, with a possible D match to TRBD1 (5 bases). The CDR3 spans 16 residues. V was cut by 2 bases and J by 0 bases, with 13 bases left in between. Per the germline V gene, CDR1 is KGHSH and CDR2 is LQKENI. In nucleotides, the CDR3 is TGTGCCAGCTCACCAGAAGGCAGGGCGACTAACTATGGCTACACCTTC. This codes for CASSPEGRATNYGYTF.

V is TRBV15 and J is TRBJ1-2; no clear D. Germline loops: CDR1 LNHNV, CDR2 YYDKDF (reference sequence). Deletions cut 0 bases from V and 4 bases from J, with 6 bases between. The CDR3 contains 13 residues. The CDR3 here is CATSRDRPYGYTF. The CDR3 region has the DNA TGTGCCACCAGCAGAGACAGGCCCTATGGCTACACCTTC.

This clone was seen just once. This chain joins TRBV10-2 and TRBJ2-3, with 9 bases lining up with TRBD2. Looked up from germline, CDR1 is WSHSY and CDR2 is SAAADI. The length of the CDR3 is 17 residues. Unmatched junction bases numbered 7, after V lost 3 bases and J lost 0 bases. The CDR3 region has the DNA TGCGCCAGCAGTGACGACCGCGGGAGGGCTAGCACAGATACGCAGTATTTT. Its translation: CASSDDRGRASTDTQYF.

The chain links TRBV5-5 to TRBJ2-7; D gene ambiguous. The germline V and J ends were trimmed by 0 bases and 0 bases, with 10 bases remaining between them. Germline V gene sequence: CDR1 SGHKS, CDR2 YYEKEE (reference sequence). The CDR3 spans 15 residues. The CDR3 is CASSLAVSFSYEQYF. In nucleotides, the CDR3 is TGTGCCAGCAGCTTGGCCGTGTCTTTCTCCTACGAGCAGTACTTC. Full variable domain (outside the CDR3, taken from reference TRBV5-5 and TRBJ2-7): DAGVTQSPTHLIKTRGQQVTLRCSPISGHKSVSWYQQVLGQGPQFIFQYYEKEERGRGNFPDRFSARQFPNYSSELNVNALLLGDSALYLCASSLAVSFSYEQYFGPGTRLTVT.

The chain combines TRBV19 with TRBJ2-2; TRBD2 matches 16 bases. The CDR3 loop spans 16 amino acids. After removal of 6 bases from V and 5 bases from J, the junction contained 3 bases not matched to a gene. Germline V gives CDR1 LNHDA, CDR2 SQIVND (reference sequence). Here the CDR3 reads CASRPGLAGGTGELFF. In DNA, the CDR3 is TGTGCCAGTAGGCCGGGACTAGCGGGAGGGACCGGGGAGCTGTTTTTT.

V gene TRBV27 combines with J gene TRBJ2-5; 11 positions agree with TRBD2. V shed 6 bases and J 5 bases; nucleotides not matched to a gene: 5. The CDR3 has 14 residues. The germline CDR1 and CDR2 sequences are MNHEY and SMNVEV (reference sequence). CDR3 in DNA: TGTGCCAGCAGACTAGCGGGGGAAGGGGAGACCCAGTACTTC. This translates into CASRLAGEGETQYF.

This clone has only one observation. The chain combines TRBV5-6 with TRBJ1-1; 7 nucleotides agree with TRBD1. J gave up 4 bases and V 4 bases, and 7 bases lay outside the gene matches. Germline V gives CDR1 SGHDT, CDR2 YYEEEE. CDR3 size: 14 residues. CDR3 loop: CASSEGQTTTEAFF. CDR3 nucleotide sequence: TGTGCCAGCAGCGAGGGACAGACAACCACTGAAGCTTTCTTT.

The chain couples TRBV9 to TRBJ1-1; perhaps TRBD1 as D (6 bases). Trimming left V 3 bases short and J 1 base short, with 16 bases between. In germline, CDR1 is SGDLS, CDR2 YYNGEE. The CDR3 loop spans 16 amino acids. The CDR3 sequence: CASSAQGRGSNTEAFF. As DNA, the CDR3 is TGTGCCAGCAGCGCGCAGGGCAGGGGATCGAACACTGAAGCTTTCTTT.

This chain links TRBV19 with TRBJ1-1; D is undetermined. The length of the CDR3 is 14 residues. CDR1 and CDR2 from the germline V gene are LNHDA and SQIVND (reference sequence). The V end lost 7 bases, the J end lost 1 base, and 13 bases lay between the germline ends. Here the CDR3 reads CASTTRVGNTEAFF. The CDR3 DNA follows: TGTGCCAGTACCACTCGGGTAGGGAACACTGAAGCTTTCTTT.

The rearrangement joins TRBV7-2 to TRBJ2-3; 8 bases are a match to TRBD2. With 5 bases clipped from V and 1 base from J, the junction kept 5 bases outside the gene matches. This CDR3 has 15 amino acids. Germline loops: CDR1 SGHTA, CDR2 FQGNSA. Here the CDR3 reads CASSPAGVRTDTQYF. The CDR3 bases are TGTGCCAGCAGCCCAGCGGGAGTACGCACAGATACGCAGTATTTT.

The V and J genes are TRBV6-1 and TRBJ1-4; 8 bases are a match to TRBD1. The germline gives CDR1 MNHNS, CDR2 SASEGT. Trimming removed 3 bases from V and 7 bases from J; junction bases left unmatched: 7. CDR3 length: 15 residues. The CDR3 DNA sequence: TGTGCCAGCAGTGATTTTCCGACAGGGGCTGAAAAACTGTTTTTT. Its protein is CASSDFPTGAEKLFF.

This clone was picked up one time. The chain combines TRBV5-8 with TRBJ1-1; 11 bases align to TRBD1. With 1 base clipped from V and 5 bases from J, the junction kept 13 bases outside the gene matches. The V gene's germline CDR1 is SGHTS and CDR2 YDEGEE. CDR3 size: 18 residues. The CDR3 loop is CASSLRGWGTGGKTEAFF. The DNA for the CDR3 is TGTGCCAGCAGCTTGCGAGGATGGGGGACAGGGGGAAAAACTGAAGCTTTCTTT.

The chain couples TRBV2 to TRBJ1-2; D remains unclear. V gave up 3 bases and J gave up 0 bases, with 14 bases separating them. This CDR3 spans 16 amino acids. Germline V gene data show CDR1 as SNHLY and CDR2 as FYNNEI. Here the CDR3 DNA reads TGTGCCAGCAGTGAGTCGCGCGCGAGCTCTAACTATGGCTACACCTTC. This encodes CASSESRASSNYGYTF.

The chain employs TRBV6-5 and TRBJ2-2, with D hard to call. CDR3 length: 15 residues. The germline gives CDR1 MNHEY, CDR2 SVGAGI. Trimming removed 0 bases at V and 4 bases at J, with 9 bases between. This CDR3 reads CASSYSATGTGELFF. The CDR3 coding sequence is TGTGCCAGCAGTTACTCTGCCACGGGCACCGGGGAGCTGTTTTTT.

This clone was observed a single time. The V call is TRBV7-2, the J call TRBJ2-1; TRBD2 aligns across 8 bases. The CDR3 is 15 amino acids. Germline assignment: CDR1 SGHTA and CDR2 FQGNSA. J gave up 4 bases and V 3 bases, and 5 bases lay outside the gene matches. The CDR3 DNA sequence: TGTGCCAGCAGCTTTGCTAGCGGGCCGTACAATGAGCAGTTCTTC. Translation: CASSFASGPYNEQFF.

The chain employs TRBV6-5 and TRBJ1-5; D is ambiguous. Between the trimmed V and J ends, which lost 0 bases and 4 bases, there was a span of 13 bases. Germline assignment: CDR1 MNHEY and CDR2 SVGAGI. The CDR3 totals 16 residues. CDR3 coding DNA: TGTGCCAGCAGTTACTCGATCCCCAGGCCTAATCAGCCCCAGCATTTT. Its translation: CASSYSIPRPNQPQHF.